These 24 T cell receptor beta chains were all obtained from the same sample, sequenced in a study of T cell responses to AZD1222 COVID-19 vaccine. The repertoire was sequenced with immunoSEQ multiplex PCR; TCRdb's copy has only in-frame clones and lacks some. The sample contains some 99,000 clones, roughly 90% of which appear only once. The source was peripheral blood, collected 28 days after the second AZD1222 dose. These receptors all come from an adult who received the AZD1222 COVID-19 vaccine.

This chain connects TRBV7-8 to TRBJ2-5; 8 bases line up with TRBD2. The CDR3 is 15 residues long. J lost 1 base, V lost 7 bases, and 8 bases had no gene match. The germline V gene has CDR1 SGHVS and CDR2 FQNEAQ. The CDR3 nucleotides read TGTGCCAGCACGGGAGGGGCGGGCCTCCAAGAGACCCAGTACTTC. Translation gives CASTGGAGLQETQYF.

The chain employs TRBV7-9 and TRBJ2-7; 9 positions match TRBD1. This CDR3 comprises 15 residues. CDR1 is SEHNR, CDR2 FQNEAQ, per germline (reference sequence). Trimming removed 2 bases from V and 2 bases from J; junction bases left unmatched: 4. The DNA of the CDR3 is TGTGCCAGCAGCTTACTGGGACAGGGACCCTACGAGCAGTACTTC. Its protein is CASSLLGQGPYEQYF.

The chain joins TRBV11-3 to TRBJ2-1; TRBD2 agrees at 7 bases. Per germline, CDR1 SGHNT and CDR2 YENEEA. The junction had 10 bases not matched to a gene; V was cut back by 5 bases and J by 6 bases. CDR3 size: 15 residues. The CDR3 loop is CASSPGLIRFNEQFF. The DNA of the CDR3 is TGTGCCAGCAGCCCGGGACTAATTAGATTCAATGAGCAGTTCTTC. The whole variable domain, remainder taken from reference TRBV11-3 and TRBJ2-1, is EAGVVQSPRYKIIEKKQPVAFWCNPISGHNTLYWYLQNLGQGPELLIRYENEEAVDDSQLPKDRFSAERLKGVDSTLKIQPAELGDSAVYLCASSPGLIRFNEQFFGPGTRLTVL.

This clone turned up a few times. The CDR3 protein is CASSLDRVQETQYF. DNA for the CDR3: TGTGCCAGCAGCCTCGACAGGGTTCAAGAGACCCAGTACTTC. This chain connects TRBV9 to TRBJ2-5, with TRBD1 identical over 7 bases. Trimming took 4 bases from V and 2 from J; bases not matched to a gene: 5. Germline loops: CDR1 SGDLS, CDR2 YYNGEE. CDR3 length: 14 residues.

The J gene is TRBJ1-5, the V gene TRBV30; D uncertain. This CDR3 spans 12 amino acids. Germline CDR1 and CDR2: GTSNPN and SVGIG (reference sequence). Trimming pared 3 bases from V and 6 bases from J, leaving 9 bases between. CDR3 region: CAWSTGAQPQHF. DNA of the CDR3: TGTGCCTGGAGCACGGGTGCTCAGCCCCAGCATTTT. Complete variable domain (other parts from reference TRBV30 and TRBJ1-5): SQTIHQWPATLVQPVGSPLSLECTVEGTSNPNLYWYRQAAGRGLQLLFYSVGIGQISSEVPQNLSASRPQDRQFILSSKKLLLSDSGFYLCAWSTGAQPQHFGDGTRLSIL.

J is TRBJ2-1 and V is TRBV30; the match to TRBD1 covers 8 bases. Germline-derived CDR1 and CDR2 are GTSNPN and SVGIG (reference sequence). J gave up 8 bases and V 2 bases, and 5 bases lay outside the gene matches. The CDR3 sequence is 13 residues long. The CDR3 DNA reads TGTGCCTGGAGTTCAGGGGGCCTTGATGAGCAGTTCTTC. The encoded protein is CAWSSGGLDEQFF. Supplemented by reference TRBV30 and TRBJ2-1, the full variable domain reads SQTIHQWPATLVQPVGSPLSLECTVEGTSNPNLYWYRQAAGRGLQLLFYSVGIGQISSEVPQNLSASRPQDRQFILSSKKLLLSDSGFYLCAWSSGGLDEQFFGPGTRLTVL.

This chain links TRBV6-5 with TRBJ2-7; no clear D gene. V was pared by 7 bases and J by 5 bases, with 15 bases between. This CDR3 has 13 amino acids. Germline V gene data show CDR1 as MNHEY and CDR2 as SVGAGI. For the CDR3, the DNA is TGTGCCAGCACGGTCCCAGGTGGGGACGAGCAGTACTTC. Translation gives CASTVPGGDEQYF.

The chain couples TRBV19 to TRBJ1-3; D gene unclear. The CDR3 has 13 amino acids. Germline V gene data show CDR1 as LNHDA and CDR2 as SQIVND (reference sequence). V lost 7 bases to trimming and J lost 0 bases, with 7 bases between them. The CDR3 loop is CASTRSSGNTIYF. The CDR3 DNA follows: TGTGCCAGTACGAGGAGCTCTGGAAACACCATATATTTT. Together with reference TRBV19 and TRBJ1-3, the CDR3 gives the full variable domain: DGGITQSPKYLFRKEGQNVTLSCEQNLNHDAMYWYRQDPGQGLRLIYYSQIVNDFQKGDIAEGYSVSREKKESFPLTVTSAQKNPTAFYLCASTRSSGNTIYFGEGSWLTVV.

CDR3 bases: TGTGCCAGCAAACCGAGGCAGGGGGCAAACGAGCAGTACTTC. The encoded protein is CASKPRQGANEQYF. The chain combines TRBV2 with TRBJ2-7, with TRBD1 identical over 8 bases. The germline V gene encodes CDR1 SNHLY and CDR2 FYNNEI. The CDR3 runs to 14 residues. The V gene end was trimmed by 7 bases and the J gene end by 5 bases; junction bases not matched to a gene: 10.

The V call is TRBV29-1, the J call TRBJ2-7; 7 bases match TRBD2. J lost 3 bases, V lost 4 bases, and 6 bases had no gene match. There are 13 residues in the CDR3. CDR1 SQVTM and CDR2 ANQGSEA come from the germline V gene. The CDR3 DNA reads as TGCAGCGTTGGGGCTAGCGGAGGCTACGAGCAGTACTTC. Translating it yields CSVGASGGYEQYF.

This rearrangement joins TRBV2 to TRBJ1-5; no definite D call. Trimming stripped 5 bases from V and 1 base from J, with 9 bases between. The V gene's germline CDR1 is SNHLY and CDR2 FYNNEI. The length of the CDR3 is 14 residues. CDR3 nucleotide sequence: TGTGCCAGCAGTCCAAGCCCCAGCAATCAGCCCCAGCATTTT. It is translated as CASSPSPSNQPQHF.

Written as DNA, the CDR3 is TGTGCGGTCGGACAGGGGATGCACACTGAAGCTTTCTTT. Amino acids: CAVGQGMHTEAFF. The rearrangement joins TRBV15 to TRBJ1-1; 9 bases line up with TRBD1. Germline CDR1 and CDR2: LNHNV and YYDKDF (reference sequence). The CDR3 covers 13 residues.

The genes are TRBV13 and TRBJ1-3; D might be TRBD1 (6 bases). CDR1 is PRHDT, CDR2 FYEKMQ, per germline (reference sequence). This CDR3 region has 15 residues. V dropped 3 bases and J dropped 4 bases, with 13 bases sitting between them. The CDR3: CASSFGSGQGNTIYF. CDR3 nucleotide sequence: TGTGCCAGCAGCTTTGGGTCGGGACAAGGAAACACCATATATTTT.

About this clone itself: It is likely a read error, because the conserved phenylalanine at the end of the CDR3 is missing. No DNA is shown, since the ends of the CDR3 on it are uncertain; the CDR3 is the one TCRdb lists. The chain joins TRBV21-1 to TRBJ1-1. TRBV21-1 is a documented pseudogene. A total of 10 residues make up the CDR3, ends included. The CDR3 loop is CASSKDHTLA.

The chain carries TRBV5-6 and TRBJ2-5; no clear D gene. The germline CDR1 and CDR2 sequences are SGHDT and YYEEEE. The CDR3 is 15 residues long. The V end lost 0 bases, the J end lost 4 bases, and 13 bases lay between the germline ends. The chain's CDR3 is CASSLERTSGETQYF. CDR3 DNA: TGTGCCAGCAGCTTGGAACGGACCTCCGGAGAGACCCAGTACTTC.

This clone was seen a few times. The V and J genes are TRBV5-6 and TRBJ1-1, with no clear D. Germline assignment: CDR1 SGHDT and CDR2 YYEEEE. This CDR3 has 13 amino acids. The ends were cut back, 4 bases at V and 1 base at J, with 8 bases in the middle. The CDR3 loop reads CASSTDQNTEAFF. Here the CDR3 DNA reads TGTGCCAGCAGCACGGATCAGAACACTGAAGCTTTCTTT.

The chain is built from TRBV19 and TRBJ1-4; no reliable D call. V lost 4 bases, J lost 8 bases, and 11 bases lay in between. This CDR3 spans 13 amino acids. Germline CDR1 is LNHDA and CDR2 is SQIVND (reference sequence). CDR3 sequence (DNA): TGTGCCAGTAGTAAGTGGGTGAACGAAAAACTGTTTTTT. Protein product: CASSKWVNEKLFF. The variable domain in full, with the rest retrieved from reference TRBV19 and TRBJ1-4, is DGGITQSPKYLFRKEGQNVTLSCEQNLNHDAMYWYRQDPGQGLRLIYYSQIVNDFQKGDIAEGYSVSREKKESFPLTVTSAQKNPTAFYLCASSKWVNEKLFFGSGTQLSVL.

The J gene is TRBJ1-2, the V gene TRBV29-1; TRBD1 aligns across 8 bases. Trimming cost V 6 bases and J 6 bases; bases outside gene matches: 6. Germline V CDR1 and CDR2: SQVTM, ANQGSEA. CDR3 length: 12 residues. The CDR3 DNA reads TGCAGCGTGGCCCGACAGGGGCATGGCTACACCTTC. Its protein product is CSVARQGHGYTF.

The chain is built from TRBV28 and TRBJ1-5; D remains unclear. This CDR3 spans 19 amino acids. The V gene lost 1 base and the J gene lost 2 bases, with 21 bases spanning the gap. Per germline, CDR1 MDHEN and CDR2 SYDVKM. In nucleotides, the CDR3 is TGTGCCAGCAGTTTATTCGGGAATTTGGTCTCCGATGGCAATCAGCCCCAGCATTTT. It translates to CASSLFGNLVSDGNQPQHF.

This clone was found once. V gene TRBV9 combines with J gene TRBJ1-1, with 7 bases aligning to TRBD1. Germline assignment: CDR1 SGDLS and CDR2 YYNGEE. Trimming at V came to 0 bases and at J to 4 bases, leaving 3 bases not matched to a gene. This CDR3 is built from 14 residues. CDR3 region: CASSVVQGPTEAFF. CDR3 DNA sequence: TGTGCCAGCAGCGTAGTACAGGGGCCCACTGAAGCTTTCTTT.

The chain links TRBV6-6 to TRBJ2-2, with 8 nucleotides matching TRBD1. The CDR3 runs to 16 residues. Trimming removed 0 bases from V and 6 bases from J; junction bases left unmatched: 6. Germline CDR1 MNHNY, CDR2 SVGAGI (reference sequence). CDR3 sequence reads: CASSYSTGVVSGELFF. The CDR3 DNA follows: TGTGCCAGCAGTTACTCGACAGGGGTCGTGTCCGGGGAGCTGTTTTTT.

The chain carries TRBV2 and TRBJ1-2; 7 positions agree with TRBD1. CDR1 is SNHLY and CDR2 is FYNNEI in the germline V gene. V was pared by 6 bases and J by 1 base, with 2 bases of the junction left unmatched. This CDR3 has 13 residues. CDR3: CASRGQVNYGYTF. For the CDR3, the DNA is TGTGCCAGCAGAGGACAGGTTAACTATGGCTACACCTTC.

This clone was recorded once. This chain links TRBV4-1 with TRBJ2-7; TRBD1 aligns across 9 bases. Unmatched junction bases numbered 5, after V lost 2 bases and J lost 3 bases. The CDR3 loop spans 15 amino acids. Germline-derived CDR1 and CDR2 are MGHRA and YSYEKL. In DNA form, the CDR3 reads TGCGCCAGCAGCCAAACCGCGGGACAGGGCTACGAGCAGTACTTC. Translated: CASSQTAGQGYEQYF.

V usage is TRBV6-6 and J usage is TRBJ2-1; D remains ambiguous. This CDR3 comprises 12 residues. Trimming cost V 4 bases and J 8 bases, with 9 bases left between them. The V gene's germline CDR1 is MNHNY and CDR2 SVGAGI (reference sequence). The CDR3 is CASSSTRDEQFF. In DNA, the CDR3 is TGTGCCAGCAGTTCTACTCGCGATGAGCAGTTCTTC.